Sequencing of this T cell receptor (beta chain) was carried out in a study of T-cell reconstitution after alpha-beta-depleted transplantation in children. Unique molecular identifiers tagged the TCRbeta library. TCRdb re-called the PCR reads with MiXCR, one entry per CDR3 protein. The sample lists about 980,000 distinct CDR3 sequences, about 31% occurring once. Germline CDR1 reads SGHTA; CDR2 reads FQGNSA. The CDR3 loop spans 15 amino acids. Trimming cost V 1 base and J 7 bases, with 14 bases left between them. The study, taken as a whole, reports: Some patients owed their high day-60 TCRbeta diversity to surviving recipient T cells and thymic progenitors. As was reported, about two months after transplant, alpha-beta T cells came from several hundred expanded graft clones.

On this clonotype: Its matching antigen is unknown.

The starting material was PBMCs, mostly from graft donor cells, obtained 360 days after TCRalphabeta/CD19-depleted stem cell transplant. The sequence came from a boy less than two years old who had a stem cell transplant for SCID, so the T cells may come from the graft donor. The chain couples TRBV7-2 to TRBJ1-5; TRBD1 is a possible D gene (5 bases). The DNA of the CDR3 is TGTGCCAGCAGCTTAGGCCCGCTAGAGGGGCAGCCCCAGCATTTT. Amino acids: CASSLGPLEGQPQHF.